Each of the 10 T cell receptor beta chains below was sequenced from the same sample in a study of Ad26.COV2.S vaccination and SARS-CoV-2 variants. Treatment described: roughly 19 received Ad26.COV2.S at low or high dose, single or two shots; five or six received placebo; per-sample allocation not given. Specimens were obtained on day 63 following the first vaccine or placebo injection. The repertoire was sequenced with immunoSEQ multiplex PCR; TCRdb's copy has only in-frame clones and lacks some. The sample lists around 340,000 clones, more than 85% occurring once. This material consisted of peripheral blood, taken in a trial of Ad26.COV2.S vaccine versus placebo. These receptors originate from a person between 18 and 65 years old who received the Ad26.COV2.S COVID-19 vaccine or a placebo.

V is TRBV7-8 and J is TRBJ2-5; D is possibly TRBD2 (6 bases). Trimming left V 1 base short and J 5 bases short, with 14 bases between. This CDR3 comprises 15 residues. In germline, CDR1 is SGHVS, CDR2 FQNEAQ. The CDR3 nucleotides are TGTGCCAGCAGCTTAGAGGGACTGAGGAGGGAGACCCAGTACTTC. Amino acid sequence: CASSLEGLRRETQYF.

The CDR3 spells CASKEEGLTYEQYF. In DNA form, the CDR3 reads TGTGCCAGCAAGGAGGAGGGACTTACCTACGAGCAGTACTTC. The V gene is TRBV2, the J gene TRBJ2-7; possibly TRBD2 for D (6 bases). Germline assignment: CDR1 SNHLY and CDR2 FYNNEI. The CDR3 sequence is 14 residues long. Trimming took 7 bases from V and 2 from J, leaving 15 bases between them.

This clone was picked up one time. The genes are TRBV15 and TRBJ2-5, with D uncertain. The CDR3 is made up of 14 amino acids. Germline CDR1 is LNHNV and CDR2 is YYDKDF (reference sequence). V shed 1 base and J shed 4 bases, with 10 bases lying between them. The CDR3 here is CATSRGALGETQYF. The CDR3 DNA is TGTGCCACCAGCAGAGGGGCCTTGGGAGAGACCCAGTACTTC.

The chain has TRBV5-1 and TRBJ1-1; possible D gene TRBD1, 5 bases. Trimming cost V 1 base and J 7 bases, with 11 bases left between them. CDR3 length equals 13 residues. Per the germline V gene, CDR1 is SGHRS and CDR2 is YFSETQ. CDR3 DNA sequence: TGCGCCAGCAGCTTGAATTTAAGGGGTGAAGCTTTCTTT. This translates into CASSLNLRGEAFF.

This chain uses TRBV4-1 with TRBJ2-7; D may match TRBD1 or TRBD2 (5 bases each). V was cut by 3 bases and J by 2 bases, with 14 bases left in between. Per the germline V gene, CDR1 is MGHRA and CDR2 is YSYEKL. This CDR3 is 15 amino acids long. CDR3 nucleotide sequence: TGCGCCAGCAGCCATACCTCGGGACGGGCCTACGAGCAGTACTTC. This translates into CASSHTSGRAYEQYF.

A single count supports this clone. The gene calls are TRBV6-5 and TRBJ2-5; D is perhaps TRBD2 (5 bases). The CDR3 length is 15 residues. The V end lost 6 bases, the J end lost 3 bases, and 17 bases lay between the germline ends. Per the germline V gene, CDR1 is MNHEY and CDR2 is SVGAGI. The chain's CDR3 is CASSLGPRREETQYF. As DNA, the CDR3 is TGTGCCAGCAGCCTCGGCCCCCGGCGGGAAGAGACCCAGTACTTC.

This clone showed up just once. The chain joins TRBV5-5 to TRBJ2-6; D possibly corresponds to TRBD1 (5 bases). The ends were cut back, 0 bases at V and 2 bases at J, with 9 bases in the middle. The length of the CDR3 is 16 residues. Germline values: CDR1 SGHKS, CDR2 YYEKEE (reference sequence). The CDR3: CASSLEGIPGANVLTF. CDR3 nucleotides: TGTGCCAGCAGCTTGGAGGGGATACCTGGGGCCAACGTCCTGACTTTC.

Remarks on this clone: This sample also contains other DNA sequences that code for the same CDR3. The J gene is TRBJ2-1, the V gene TRBV29-1; a possible D gene is TRBD1 (5 bases). Germline V gene data show CDR1 as SQVTM and CDR2 as ANQGSEA. Trimming took 0 bases from V and 7 from J, leaving 7 bases between them. The CDR3 is 12 amino acids. CDR3 bases: TGCAGCGTTGAAGAATCAGGGAATGAGCAGTTCTTC. Protein sequence: CSVEESGNEQFF.

The chain has TRBV29-1 and TRBJ1-1, with TRBD1 matching 7 bases. Trimming at V came to 7 bases and at J to 6 bases, leaving 11 bases not matched to a gene. Germline CDR1 and CDR2: SQVTM and ANQGSEA. The CDR3 extends over 13 amino acids. CDR3 DNA sequence: TGCAGCGCCGAGGGACAGCTGGGGGCTGAAGCTTTCTTT. It encodes CSAEGQLGAEAFF.

This clone came up once. As DNA, the CDR3 is TGTGCCAGCAGCTTCTTTATAACAGGGAGAGGCTACACCTTC. Translating it yields CASSFFITGRGYTF. V is TRBV5-4 and J is TRBJ1-2; weak D call: TRBD1 (6 bases). This CDR3 is built from 14 residues. The V end lost 2 bases, the J end lost 8 bases, and 16 bases lay between the germline ends. Per the germline V gene, CDR1 is SGHNT and CDR2 is YYREEE (reference sequence). Full variable domain (missing parts from reference TRBV5-4 and TRBJ1-2): ETGVTQSPTHLIKTRGQQVTLRCSSQSGHNTVSWYQQALGQGPQFIFQYYREEENGRGNFPPRFSGLQFPNYSSELNVNALELDDSALYLCASSFFITGRGYTFGSGTRLTVV.